This T cell receptor (beta chain) emerged from a study of cytomegalovirus exposure and HLA in healthy donors. Points from the study as a whole: Prediction of most subjects' HLA-A and HLA-B alleles by TCR beta sequences was reportedly accurate.

With 60 Vbeta and 13 Jbeta primers, the PCR was carried out. Libraries were prepared by immunoSEQ multiplex PCR; TCRdb keeps only in-frame clonotypes and omits some of them. The table lists hundreds of thousands of clones, 70% to 85% of them singletons. With respect to this clone: Its antigen is unidentified.

Unmatched junction bases numbered 5, after V lost 3 bases and J lost 2 bases. CDR1 SGHRS and CDR2 YFSETQ come from the germline V gene. The CDR3 totals 15 residues. This receptor was identified in a woman aged 60-75 years in good health and CMV-seropositive. Input material: PBMCs. This chain joins TRBV5-1 and TRBJ1-2, with 9 positions matching TRBD1. The CDR3 region has the DNA TGCGCCAGCAGCTCGACAGGGGGGGACAACTATGGCTACACCTTC. Its protein product is CASSSTGGDNYGYTF.